The 29 T cell receptor beta chains in this list originate from one sample, sequenced in a study of identical twins. TCRdb passed the 5' RACE reads through MiXCR, listing each CDR3 protein once. The sample has around 290,000 distinct CDR3 sequences; 7.5% to 9.5% are singletons. The same specimen was also included in a second study, on yellow fever vaccine responses in identical twins.

The sample taken for sequencing was CD8+ T cells sorted from blood. The origin of the receptors is a woman between 18 and 29 years old in good health.

This clonotype came up many times. V gene TRBV29-1 combines with J gene TRBJ2-5; 7 bases agree with TRBD1. With 6 bases clipped from V and 8 bases from J, the junction kept 15 bases outside the gene matches. Germline V gene lookup returns CDR1 SQVTM and CDR2 ANQGSEA. CDR3 length equals 14 residues. As DNA, the CDR3 is TGCAGCGTCGAGTCGTTGACAGGGTTGCAAACCCAGTACTTC. This translates into CSVESLTGLQTQYF. The complete variable domain, with remaining parts taken from reference TRBV29-1 and TRBJ2-5, reads SAVISQKPSRDICQRGTSLTIQCQVDSQVTMMFWYRQQPGQSLTLIATANQGSEATYESGFVIDKFPISRPNLTFSTLTVSNMSPEDSSIYLCSVESLTGLQTQYFGPGTRLLVL.

This clonotype has a count of ten or more. V is TRBV6-1 and J is TRBJ2-1; the match to TRBD2 covers 7 bases. Germline assignment: CDR1 MNHNS and CDR2 SASEGT. Unmatched junction bases numbered 11, after V lost 5 bases and J lost 7 bases. The CDR3 extends over 15 amino acids. CDR3 in DNA: TGTGCCAGCAGTCCTTTCGCGGGAGTATATAATGAGCAGTTCTTC. Protein product: CASSPFAGVYNEQFF.

This clonotype was seen a handful of times. The V gene is TRBV19, the J gene TRBJ2-2; 8 bases agree with TRBD2. The CDR3 totals 19 residues. V shed 5 bases, J shed 1 base, and the junction held 15 bases outside the gene matches. Germline-derived CDR1 and CDR2 are LNHDA and SQIVND (reference sequence). The chain's CDR3 is CASSLFSPSGRENTGELFF. CDR3 nucleotide sequence: TGTGCCAGTAGTCTCTTTTCGCCAAGCGGGAGAGAGAACACCGGGGAGCTGTTTTTT. The full variable domain, its missing parts supplied by reference TRBV19 and TRBJ2-2, is DGGITQSPKYLFRKEGQNVTLSCEQNLNHDAMYWYRQDPGQGLRLIYYSQIVNDFQKGDIAEGYSVSREKKESFPLTVTSAQKNPTAFYLCASSLFSPSGRENTGELFFGEGSRLTVL.

This clonotype showed up just a few times. This rearrangement joins TRBV5-1 to TRBJ2-7; maybe TRBD2 (6 bases). The V end lost 4 bases, the J end lost 9 bases, and 14 bases lay between the germline ends. The V gene's germline CDR1 is SGHRS and CDR2 YFSETQ. The CDR3 sequence is 12 residues long. CDR3 bases: TGCGCCAGCAGCCTGGAGGGAGACCCGCAGTACTTC. Protein product: CASSLEGDPQYF. Drawing the rest from reference TRBV5-1 and TRBJ2-7, the complete variable domain is KAGVTQTPRYLIKTRGQQVTLSCSPISGHRSVSWYQQTPGQGLQFLFEYFSETQRNKGNFPGRFSGRQFSNSRSEMNVSTLELGDSALYLCASSLEGDPQYFGPGTRLTVT.

This clonotype occurred a few times. This chain connects TRBV6-5 to TRBJ2-7; no reliable D call. Germline V gives CDR1 MNHEY, CDR2 SVGAGI. The CDR3 is 13 residues long. Trimming left V 4 bases short and J 7 bases short, with 14 bases between. The CDR3 spells CASSSDSKREQYF. For the CDR3, the DNA is TGTGCCAGCAGTTCCGATAGCAAGAGGGAGCAGTACTTC.

In its sample, this clonotype was seen many times. The chain combines TRBV12-3 or TRBV12-4 with TRBJ2-1; tentative D call: TRBD2 (6 bases). This CDR3 region has 12 residues. Trimming left V 4 bases short and J 9 bases short, with 10 bases between. CDR3 coding DNA: TGTGCCAGCAGTTCTGGGGGAGGTGAGCAGTTCTTC. Its protein product is CASSSGGGEQFF.

The chain is built from TRBV6-2 or TRBV6-3 and TRBJ2-7; 11 positions match TRBD2. The CDR3 extends over 16 amino acids. Germline CDR1 is MNHEY and CDR2 is SVGEGT. J gave up 0 bases and V 0 bases, and 1 base lay outside the gene matches. In DNA form, the CDR3 reads TGTGCCAGCAGTTACTCACTAGCGGGAGCCTCCTACGAGCAGTACTTC. Translated: CASSYSLAGASYEQYF.

The chain recombines TRBV11-2 with TRBJ2-3, with 9 bases lining up with TRBD2. The CDR3 totals 19 residues. V shed 4 bases, J shed 2 bases, and the junction held 16 bases outside the gene matches. In germline, CDR1 is SGHAT, CDR2 FQNNGV. CDR3 DNA: TGTGCCAGCAGCTCGAGAGGATGGGGTCTAGCGGGGAACACAGATACGCAGTATTTT. This sequence encodes CASSSRGWGLAGNTDTQYF. Combining the CDR3 with reference TRBV11-2 and TRBJ2-3 gives the whole variable domain EAGVAQSPRYKIIEKRQSVAFWCNPISGHATLYWYQQILGQGPKLLIQFQNNGVVDDSQLPKDRFSAERLKGVDSTLKIQPAKLEDSAVYLCASSSRGWGLAGNTDTQYFGPGTRLTVL.

At least ten counts were recorded for this clonotype. The rearrangement links TRBV12-3 or TRBV12-4 to TRBJ2-7, with TRBD1 as a possible D gene (6 bases). The CDR3 contains 13 residues. Trimming shortened V by 3 bases and J by 12 bases, and 18 bases separated the two germline ends. The CDR3 loop reads CASSLTNGQPGYF. DNA of the CDR3: TGTGCCAGCAGTTTGACCAACGGACAGCCGGGGTACTTC.

The CDR3 region has the DNA TGCGCCAGCAGCCAAGATTCCGGGCTAGGCAATGAGCAGTTCTTC. It yields the protein CASSQDSGLGNEQFF. The rearrangement uses TRBV4-3 and TRBJ2-1; unclear D gene. There are 15 residues in the CDR3. Germline CDR1 reads LGHNA; CDR2 reads YSLEER. With 0 bases removed from V and 6 bases from J, the gap between germline ends came to 12 bases.

This chain joins TRBV25-1 and TRBJ2-5; unclear D gene. The germline V and J ends were trimmed by 3 bases and 4 bases, with 9 bases remaining between them. Germline values: CDR1 MGHDK, CDR2 SYGVNS. This CDR3 is built from 13 residues. The CDR3, as DNA: TGTGCCAGCAGTGAGGAAGAAGGAGAGACCCAGTACTTC. Its protein product is CASSEEEGETQYF. The full variable domain, completed using reference TRBV25-1 and TRBJ2-5, is EADIYQTPRYLVIGTGKKITLECSQTMGHDKMYWYQQDPGMELHLIHYSYGVNSTEKGDLSSESTVSRIRTEHFPLTLESARPSHTSQYLCASSEEEGETQYFGPGTRLLVL.

This clonotype was seen just once. V and J are TRBV23-1 and TRBJ2-7; TRBD1 might be the D (6 bases). TRBV23-1 is recorded as an ORF, its role being uncertain. The CDR3 is 15 residues long. Trimming stripped 6 bases from V and 1 base from J, with 16 bases between. For the CDR3, the DNA is TGCGCCAGCAGGCCCAGGGGAGACCCATCCTACGAGCAGTACTTC. This gives the protein CASRPRGDPSYEQYF.

This clonotype was observed at least ten times. This rearrangement joins TRBV6-1 to TRBJ2-7; 10 bases line up with TRBD1. Germline CDR1 is MNHNS and CDR2 is SASEGT. The CDR3 loop spans 15 amino acids. The V segment lost 2 bases and the J segment 5 bases; nucleotides outside the gene matches: 6. The CDR3 reads CASSEHGTGANEQYF. As DNA, the CDR3 is TGTGCCAGCAGTGAACATGGGACAGGGGCCAACGAGCAGTACTTC.

This clonotype was recorded at least ten times. The chain recombines TRBV4-3 with TRBJ2-7, with D possibly matching TRBD1 (6 bases). The V end was cut by 1 base, the J end by 3 bases, with 13 bases between. Germline V gives CDR1 LGHNA, CDR2 YSLEER. CDR3 length: 15 amino acids. The CDR3 DNA sequence: TGCGCCAGCAGCCAAGGGCTAGAGGGGGTCTACGAGCAGTACTTC. It encodes CASSQGLEGVYEQYF.

The chain carries TRBV15 and TRBJ2-7, with a possible D match to TRBD2 (6 bases). Per germline, CDR1 LNHNV and CDR2 YYDKDF (reference sequence). The CDR3 covers 14 residues. V dropped 5 bases and J dropped 0 bases, with 11 bases sitting between them. Here the CDR3 reads CATSSRGSSYEQYF. The CDR3 DNA reads TGTGCCACCAGCTCACGGGGGAGCTCCTACGAGCAGTACTTC.

This clonotype was picked up many times. The chain employs TRBV7-2 and TRBJ2-1; 7 bases map to TRBD2. The CDR3 length is 12 residues. The V and J ends lost 5 bases and 9 bases, in that order; junction bases with no gene match: 4. Germline CDR1 and CDR2: SGHTA and FQGNSA. Written as DNA, the CDR3 is TGTGCCAGCAGCGCCAGCGGGGCTGAGCAGTTCTTC. This gives the protein CASSASGAEQFF. Together with reference TRBV7-2 and TRBJ2-1, the CDR3 gives the full variable domain: GAGVSQSPSNKVTEKGKDVELRCDPISGHTALYWYRQSLGQGLEFLIYFQGNSAPDKSGLPSDRFSAERTGGSVSTLTIQRTQQEDSAVYLCASSASGAEQFFGPGTRLTVL.

This clonotype was seen repeatedly, ten times or more. Written as DNA, the CDR3 is TGTGCCAGCAGCCCCCTTCTGGGAGGGCCGCAGGATGAGCAGTTCTTC. Translating it yields CASSPLLGGPQDEQFF. The chain carries TRBV7-6 and TRBJ2-1, with 7 bases identical to TRBD2. The CDR3 runs to 16 residues. CDR1 SGHVS and CDR2 FNYEAQ come from the germline V gene. With 5 bases clipped from V and 8 bases from J, the junction kept 15 bases outside the gene matches.

This clonotype was counted many times. The rearrangement uses TRBV2 and TRBJ2-3, with D maybe TRBD2 (7 bases). Trimming took off 0 bases at V and 0 bases at J, with 10 bases between the two ends. The germline gives CDR1 SNHLY, CDR2 FYNNEI. The CDR3 contains 16 residues. The CDR3 sequence: CASSEAGGPSTDTQYF. CDR3 sequence (DNA): TGTGCCAGCAGTGAAGCGGGGGGGCCCAGCACAGATACGCAGTATTTT.

This clonotype has at least ten counts. The chain uses TRBV7-9 and TRBJ2-1, with D perhaps TRBD2 (6 bases). Germline CDR1 reads SEHNR; CDR2 reads FQNEAQ (reference sequence). CDR3 length equals 13 residues. Trimming removed 4 bases at V and 5 bases at J, with 9 bases between. The CDR3 reads CASSSGLNNEQFF. CDR3 bases: TGTGCCAGCAGCTCGGGACTGAACAATGAGCAGTTCTTC.

This chain links TRBV20-1 with TRBJ1-5; D unclear. The CDR3 length is 14 residues. Trimming shortened V by 6 bases and J by 0 bases, and 12 bases separated the two germline ends. Germline-derived CDR1 and CDR2 are DFQATT and SNEGSKA (reference sequence). The CDR3 is CSAVRDYSNQPQHF. CDR3 in DNA: TGCAGTGCAGTGCGGGATTATAGCAATCAGCCCCAGCATTTT.

The CDR3 is CSASINEQFF. CDR3 in DNA: TGCAGTGCTAGTATCAATGAGCAGTTCTTC. The gene calls are TRBV20-1 and TRBJ2-1; no reliable D call. The germline V and J ends were trimmed by 3 bases and 6 bases, with 3 bases remaining between them. Germline V CDR1 and CDR2: DFQATT, SNEGSKA (reference sequence). The CDR3 consists of 10 residues.

This chain links TRBV4-2 with TRBJ2-1; TRBD2 matches at 8 bases. Germline V CDR1 and CDR2: LGHNA, YNFKEQ. This CDR3 is built from 16 residues. Trimming took 2 bases from V and 7 from J; bases not matched to a gene: 10. CDR3 in amino acids: CASSQTRDAGGNEQFF. The CDR3 coding sequence is TGTGCCAGCAGCCAAACCCGGGACGCGGGAGGTAATGAGCAGTTCTTC.

This clonotype was observed a handful of times. The rearrangement joins TRBV5-1 to TRBJ2-5, with a possible D match to TRBD1 (6 bases). CDR1 is SGHRS and CDR2 is YFSETQ in the germline V gene. Trimming removed 4 bases at V and 5 bases at J, with 18 bases between. CDR3 length: 15 amino acids. CDR3 DNA sequence: TGCGCCAGCAGCCTCTTCGTGGGGGCAAGGGAGACCCAGTACTTC. This encodes CASSLFVGARETQYF.

This clonotype was detected a few times. The chain employs TRBV20-1 and TRBJ2-7; 8 bases are a match to TRBD2. The length of the CDR3 is 15 residues. The germline V gene encodes CDR1 DFQATT and CDR2 SNEGSKA (reference sequence). V was clipped by 0 bases and J by 7 bases; unmatched bases: 11. The CDR3 DNA follows: TGCAGTGCTAGAGATCGGGAGGGCCCAAGCACTGAGCAGTACTTC. Amino acid sequence: CSARDREGPSTEQYF.

In this sample, this clonotype turned up a few times. This sequence joins TRBV24-1 and TRBJ2-3; 8 bases are shared with TRBD1. Germline V gene data show CDR1 as KGHDR and CDR2 as SFDVKD. The CDR3 contains 15 residues. V shed 4 bases, J shed 4 bases, and the junction held 6 bases outside the gene matches. For the CDR3, the DNA is TGTGCCACCAGTGACGAGGACAGGGTGGCAGATACGCAGTATTTT. Protein product: CATSDEDRVADTQYF.

The sample holds many counts of this clonotype. The rearrangement joins TRBV7-8 to TRBJ2-7; 7 nucleotides agree with TRBD2. In germline, CDR1 is SGHVS, CDR2 FQNEAQ. This CDR3 is 14 amino acids long. V lost 4 bases, J lost 2 bases, and 5 bases stayed unmatched. Here the CDR3 DNA reads TGTGCCAGCAGCTCGGGAGGAACCACCTACGAGCAGTACTTC. Amino acid sequence: CASSSGGTTYEQYF.

The chain links TRBV10-3 to TRBJ2-2; D gene ambiguous. The ends were cut back, 11 bases at V and 0 bases at J, with 10 bases in the middle. Germline CDR1 ENHRY, CDR2 SYGVKD. The CDR3 is made up of 13 amino acids. The CDR3 DNA reads as TGTGCCGGTGGAGCCTCGAACACCGGGGAGCTGTTTTTT. Its translation: CAGGASNTGELFF.

Note on this clonotype: A much larger clone sits a single nucleotide away, making a read error possible. This chain connects TRBV20-1 to TRBJ2-5, with 9 bases that match TRBD2. The CDR3 spans 14 residues. Looked up from germline, CDR1 is DFQATT and CDR2 is SNEGSKA (reference sequence). CDR3 region: CSTRAGLASETQYF. The CDR3 bases are TGCAGTACTAGAGCGGGACTAGCATCTGAGACCCAGTACTTC.

The chain recombines TRBV12-3 or TRBV12-4 with TRBJ2-5; TRBD1 is a possible D gene (6 bases). V lost 6 bases and J 1 base, leaving 18 bases between the germline ends. The CDR3 runs 16 residues. CDR3 region: CASSFGEDSRQETQYF. CDR3 DNA: TGTGCCAGCAGCTTCGGCGAGGACAGCCGCCAAGAGACCCAGTACTTC.